The rows below give T cell receptor beta chains drawn from one sample of a study of blood T cell repertoires in COVID-19. The data were produced by immunoSEQ multiplex PCR, yet TCRdb's version contains in-frame clones alone and is incomplete. The table lists more than 300,000 clones, roughly nine tenths of them singletons. Source material: PBMCs or T cells enriched from blood (not recorded which). Receptors were obtained from a woman in her twenties or thirties who had recovered from COVID-19. Each CDR3 is given with its conserved first and last residue. A D gene is named only where the DNA matches it firmly. Not all rows give a size; the values are once, few, many and, for expanded clones, a class.

clone size	V gene	J gene	D gene	CDR3 protein	CDR3 DNA
.	TRBV7-2	TRBJ2-3	.	CASSLGRVQRADTQYF	TGTGCCAGCAGCTTAGGACGGGTACAGCGGGCAGATACGCAGTATTTT
.	TRBV6-5	TRBJ2-2	.	CASRSDPGIGELFF	TGTGCCAGCAGAAGCGACCCAGGGATCGGGGAGCTGTTTTTT
.	TRBV9	TRBJ2-7	TRBD1	CASSAQGNSYEQYF	TGTGCCAGCAGCGCACAGGGGAACTCCTACGAGCAGTACTTC
.	TRBV2	TRBJ2-7	TRBD2	CASIRTSSQYF	TGTGCCAGCATCAGGACTAGCTCGCAGTACTTC
.	TRBV3-1/TRBV3-2	TRBJ1-2	.	CASSTGNGYTF	TGTGCCAGCAGTACAGGGAACGGCTACACCTTC
.	TRBV28	TRBJ2-3	TRBD2	CASGLAGDRIADTQYF	TGTGCCAGCGGTCTAGCGGGAGACCGAATCGCAGATACGCAGTATTTT
.	TRBV6-4	TRBJ2-1	TRBD2	CASSVVAGGFQFF	TGTGCCAGCAGTGTCGTAGCGGGAGGGTTTCAGTTCTTC
.	TRBV18	TRBJ2-3	.	CASSGGSTDTQYF	TGTGCCAGCTCTGGGGGGAGCACAGATACGCAGTATTTT
.	TRBV5-5	TRBJ1-1	.	CASSAQTTGGTEAFF	TGTGCCAGCAGCGCTCAAACTACGGGTGGCACTGAAGCTTTCTTT
once	TRBV7-6	TRBJ2-7	TRBD2	CASSLEASGSHEQYF	TGTGCCAGCAGCTTAGAGGCTAGCGGGAGTCACGAGCAGTACTTC
.	TRBV28	TRBJ2-1	TRBD2	CASSSAGERDEQFF	TGTGCCAGCAGTTCGGCGGGAGAAAGGGATGAGCAGTTCTTC
once	TRBV15	TRBJ2-7	TRBD1	CATSREGTGPPYEQYF	TGTGCCACCAGCAGAGAGGGGACAGGTCCCCCCTACGAGCAGTACTTC
.	TRBV3-1/TRBV3-2	TRBJ2-5	.	CASSLGWGDAQETQYF	TGTGCCAGCAGCCTGGGCTGGGGCGATGCTCAAGAGACCCAGTACTTC
.	TRBV28	TRBJ1-4	TRBD1	CASSISEGADNF	TGTGCCAGCAGTATATCCGAGGGGGCCGATAATTTT
.	TRBV3-1/TRBV3-2	TRBJ1-1	.	CASSQDLMAPRAAFF	TGTGCCAGCAGCCAAGATTTAATGGCCCCGAGGGCAGCTTTCTTT
.	TRBV5-6	TRBJ1-1	.	CASSLVGTPYTEAFF	TGTGCCAGCAGCTTGGTAGGGACACCCTACACTGAAGCTTTCTTT
.	TRBV13	TRBJ1-5	TRBD1	CASREGQGDKPQHF	TGTGCCAGCAGAGAAGGACAGGGCGATAAGCCCCAGCATTTT
once	TRBV10-3	TRBJ1-6	.	CAISESEPYNSPLHF	TGTGCCATCAGTGAGTCAGAGCCATATAATTCACCCCTCCACTTT
.	TRBV11-3	TRBJ2-7	.	CASSDRDKTYEQYF	TGTGCCAGCAGCGACCGGGACAAGACCTACGAGCAGTACTTC
once	TRBV24-1	TRBJ2-7	.	CATSDPTKQGTYEQYF	TGTGCCACCAGCGATCCAACAAAACAGGGAACCTACGAGCAGTACTTC
.	TRBV7-2	TRBJ1-2	TRBD1	CASSFDRVPGYTF	TGTGCCAGCAGCTTTGACAGGGTCCCTGGCTACACCTTC
once	TRBV19	TRBJ1-5	.	CASKKGDSNQPQHF	TGTGCCAGTAAGAAGGGAGATAGCAATCAGCCCCAGCATTTT
.	TRBV19	TRBJ1-2	.	CASRAEGLYGYTF	TGTGCCAGTAGAGCGGAGGGGCTCTATGGCTACACCTTC
.	TRBV30	TRBJ1-1	.	CAWSVGGGGAEAFF	TGTGCCTGGAGTGTGGGGGGAGGAGGCGCTGAAGCTTTCTTT
.	TRBV13	TRBJ2-5	TRBD1	CASSLALDREETQYF	TGTGCCAGCAGCTTAGCCCTCGACAGGGAAGAGACCCAGTACTTC
few	TRBV14	TRBJ1-1	.	CASSQPNYKVGEAFF	TGTGCCAGCAGCCAGCCCAACTACAAGGTGGGTGAAGCTTTCTTT
.	TRBV29-1	TRBJ1-2	TRBD1	CSVGTDYGYTF	TGCAGCGTGGGGACAGACTATGGCTACACCTTC
.	TRBV28	TRBJ1-2	TRBD1	CASTSGTGGNYGYTF	TGTGCCAGCACGTCCGGGACAGGGGGCAACTATGGCTACACCTTC
.	TRBV9	TRBJ2-1	TRBD2	CASSGTSGSYNEQFF	TGTGCCAGCAGCGGGACTAGCGGGTCCTACAATGAGCAGTTCTTC
.	TRBV21-1	TRBJ2-1	.	CASSKVPSGSISNEQFF	TGTGCCAGCAGCAAAGTGCCTAGCGGGAGCATCAGCAATGAGCAGTTCTTC
.	TRBV7-2	TRBJ2-1	TRBD2	CASSLGGGRVAYNEQFF	TGTGCCAGCAGCTTAGGGGGCGGGAGAGTCGCCTACAATGAGCAGTTCTTC
.	TRBV4-1	TRBJ2-2	.	CASSQDPLGVKSPGELFF	TGCGCCAGCAGCCAAGATCCTTTGGGAGTCAAGTCGCCCGGGGAGCTGTTTTTT
few	TRBV10-1	TRBJ1-1	TRBD1	CASTDRVNTEAFF	TGCGCCAGCACCGACAGGGTGAACACTGAAGCTTTCTTT
.	TRBV14	TRBJ1-5	.	CASSLAGLNQPQHF	TGTGCCAGCAGCCTTGCAGGACTAAATCAGCCCCAGCATTTT
.	TRBV9	TRBJ1-2	TRBD1	CASSDEGQGNYGYTF	TGTGCCAGCAGCGACGAGGGACAGGGGAACTATGGCTACACCTTC
once	TRBV7-2	TRBJ2-7	TRBD2	CASSLRLAGGRTYEQYF	TGTGCCAGCAGCTTAAGACTAGCGGGAGGGCGGACCTACGAGCAGTACTTC
.	TRBV28	TRBJ2-5	.	CASSFLGGVGEETQYF	TGTGCCAGCAGTTTTTTAGGTGGAGTTGGGGAGGAGACCCAGTACTTC
.	TRBV18	TRBJ2-7	TRBD2	CASSDGTSGGLYEQYF	TGTGCCAGCTCAGATGGGACTAGCGGAGGACTCTACGAGCAGTACTTC
.	TRBV5-4	TRBJ2-7	.	CASSLLGGEQYF	TGTGCCAGCAGCTTGTTGGGGGGCGAGCAGTACTTC
.	TRBV28	TRBJ1-2	.	CASSLPRQDNYGYTF	TGTGCCAGCAGTCTACCGCGACAAGACAACTATGGCTACACCTTC
.	TRBV2	TRBJ2-1	.	CASRDLNEQFF	TGTGCCAGCAGGGACTTGAATGAGCAGTTCTTC
few	TRBV4-1	TRBJ1-2	TRBD1	CASSQDRDRGRFYTF	TGCGCCAGCAGCCAAGATAGGGACAGGGGGCGATTCTACACCTTC
.	TRBV19	TRBJ2-7	.	CASSLEGDYEQYF	TGTGCCAGTAGCCTCGAGGGGGACTACGAGCAGTACTTC
.	TRBV2	TRBJ2-7	.	CASSAYREVSYEQYF	TGTGCCAGCAGCGCCTATCGGGAAGTATCCTACGAGCAGTACTTC
.	TRBV7-2	TRBJ2-4	.	CASSFSTKNIQYF	TGTGCCAGCAGCTTCTCTACCAAAAACATTCAGTACTTC
.	TRBV3-1/TRBV3-2	TRBJ2-3	TRBD2	CASSQVGKTSGSIDTQYF	TGTGCCAGCAGCCAAGTTGGAAAGACTAGCGGGAGTATAGATACGCAGTATTTT
.	TRBV6-5	TRBJ2-7	TRBD2	CASSEPGLDLYEQYF	TGTGCCAGCAGCGAGCCGGGACTAGACCTTTACGAGCAGTACTTC
.	TRBV19	TRBJ2-3	.	CASSPGGDTQYF	TGTGCCAGTAGTCCTGGGGGGGATACGCAGTATTTT
.	TRBV4-2	TRBJ1-4	TRBD1	CASSPRDRANEKLFF	TGTGCCAGCAGCCCCCGGGACAGGGCTAATGAAAAACTGTTTTTT
.	TRBV7-9	TRBJ2-6	TRBD1	CASSHGTANPSGANVLTF	TGTGCCAGCAGCCATGGGACAGCCAATCCCTCTGGGGCCAACGTCCTGACTTTC
.	TRBV19	TRBJ1-1	.	CASSSGVMNTEAFF	TGTGCCAGTAGTTCAGGCGTCATGAACACTGAAGCTTTCTTT
.	TRBV6-2/TRBV6-3	TRBJ2-7	.	CASSYRSNEQYF	TGTGCCAGCAGTTACCGATCTAACGAGCAGTACTTC